Listed below are T cell receptor beta chains from one sample, sequenced in a study of blood T cell repertoires in COVID-19. Assay used: immunoSEQ multiplex PCR; TCRdb lists only in-frame clones, some missing. The table includes roughly 250,000 clones, about nine tenths detected once. The sequenced sample was peripheral blood. The source is a man between 60 and 75 years old who had recovered from COVID-19. Both conserved end residues are part of each CDR3. Fields, in order: J gene, V gene, clone size, D gene, CDR3 length, CDR3 DNA, CDR3 protein. D genes are given only for firm matches. Only some rows state a clone size, as once, few, many or a class for expanded clones.

TRBJ2-3 | TRBV3-1/TRBV3-2 | few | . | 14 | TGTGCCAGCAGCCGGGGGGTTGGCACAGATACGCAGTATTTT | CASSRGVGTDTQYF
TRBJ2-7 | TRBV3-1/TRBV3-2 | . | TRBD1 | 15 | TGTGCCAGCAGCCTACCGGGGACAGGGTACAACGAGCAGTACTTC | CASSLPGTGYNEQYF
TRBJ2-5 | TRBV24-1 | . | TRBD2 | 16 | TGTGCCACCAGTAGGGCTAGCGGGGGGCCCGGGGAGACCCAGTACTTC | CATSRASGGPGETQYF
TRBJ1-6 | TRBV6-6 | many | . | 13 | TGTGCCAGCAGACGACAGGATAATTCACCCCTCCACTTT | CASRRQDNSPLHF
TRBJ2-2 | TRBV27 | . | . | 15 | TGTGCCAGCAGTTCTCGCAATCAGGGCACCGGGGAGCTGTTTTTT | CASSSRNQGTGELFF
TRBJ2-3 | TRBV6-5 | . | . | 14 | TGTGCCAGCCTGTTGGACTCGAACACAGATACGCAGTATTTT | CASLLDSNTDTQYF
TRBJ1-1 | TRBV6-5 | . | TRBD1 | 13 | TGTGCCAGCAGTTACTCGTGGCAGGGGGGAGCTTTCTTT | CASSYSWQGGAFF
TRBJ1-1 | TRBV19 | . | TRBD1 | 16 | TGTGCCAGTAGTAAGGGGGCACAGGGGGCGGCTACTGAAGCTTTCTTT | CASSKGAQGAATEAFF
TRBJ2-7 | TRBV7-2 | once | . | 12 | TGTGCCAGCAGCTTAGATTCAGGCCAAGGGTACTTC | CASSLDSGQGYF
TRBJ1-2 | TRBV7-6 | . | . | 14 | TGTGCCAGCAGCTTAGTGGACAGTAACTATGGCTACACCTTC | CASSLVDSNYGYTF
TRBJ1-4 | TRBV27 | . | TRBD1 | 15 | TGTGCCAGCAGTTTGAGGGACAGGGGAAATGAAAAACTGTTTTTT | CASSLRDRGNEKLFF
TRBJ1-1 | TRBV2 | few | TRBD1 | 14 | TGTGCCAGCAGTCCCGGGACAGGGGGGACTGAAGCTTTCTTT | CASSPGTGGTEAFF
TRBJ1-1 | TRBV9 | . | . | 14 | TGTGCCAGCAGCGCGGACAGTCTGAACACTGAAGCTTTCTTT | CASSADSLNTEAFF
TRBJ1-4 | TRBV3-1/TRBV3-2 | . | . | 15 | TGTGCCAGCAGCCAAAGGGGGGGAAAAAATGAAAAACTGTTTTTT | CASSQRGGKNEKLFF
TRBJ2-7 | TRBV9 | few | . | 12 | TGTGCCAGCAGCGCAGGCACCCCCGAGCAGTACTTC | CASSAGTPEQYF
TRBJ2-1 | TRBV18 | . | TRBD1 | 15 | TGTGCCAGCTCAAGTACGACAGGGTTCTACAATGAGCAGTTCTTC | CASSSTTGFYNEQFF
TRBJ2-5 | TRBV15 | . | . | 16 | TGTGCCACCAGAGGTGCGGGGGTTAGGGGGCAAGAGACCCAGTACTTC | CATRGAGVRGQETQYF
TRBJ2-3 | TRBV24-1 | . | TRBD1 | 13 | TGTGCCACCGGTCAGGGGGCGACAGATACGCAGTATTTT | CATGQGATDTQYF
TRBJ2-3 | TRBV28 | . | TRBD2 | 16 | TGTGCCAGCAGTGAAGCCGGGGGGGGGAAGAGGAATACGCAGTATTTT | CASSEAGGGKRNTQYF
TRBJ2-7 | TRBV27 | . | . | 14 | TGTGCCAGCAGTCGCAAAAGCGGACCCTACGAGCAGTACTTC | CASSRKSGPYEQYF
TRBJ2-1 | TRBV24-1 | . | . | 18 | TGTGCCACCAGTGACACCTCCGTGGAGCTTGGCTCCTACAATGAGCAGTTCTTC | CATSDTSVELGSYNEQFF
TRBJ1-2 | TRBV7-2 | . | TRBD1 | 16 | TGTGCCAGCAGCTACACCGTTGGACAGGGGATTTATGGCTACACCTTC | CASSYTVGQGIYGYTF
TRBJ2-1 | TRBV5-6 | . | . | 16 | TGTGCCAGCAGCTTGGTCATAGGGGAACCCTACAATGAGCAGTTCTTC | CASSLVIGEPYNEQFF
TRBJ2-2 | TRBV7-3 | . | TRBD1 | 16 | TGTGCCAGCAGCTTACTGGGGACAGGGGGCACCGGGGAGCTGTTTTTT | CASSLLGTGGTGELFF
TRBJ2-3 | TRBV10-3 | . | TRBD1 | 17 | TGTGCCATCAGTGTTGGGGCAGGGGGCATTAGCACAGATACGCAGTATTTT | CAISVGAGGISTDTQYF
TRBJ2-1 | TRBV2 | . | . | 14 | TGTGCCAGCAACACAGGAAACTCCTACAATGAGCAGTTCTTC | CASNTGNSYNEQFF
TRBJ2-2 | TRBV6-6 | once | TRBD1 | 15 | TGTGCCAGCAGATCATGGGGACAGGCCACCGGGGAGCTGTTTTTT | CASRSWGQATGELFF
TRBJ2-3 | TRBV30 | . | TRBD2 | 17 | TGTGCCTGGAGTATAAGAAAGGGACTACGACTTACAGATACGCAGTATTTT | CAWSIRKGLRLTDTQYF
TRBJ2-7 | TRBV28 | . | TRBD1 | 15 | TGTGCCAGCAGTCCCCCGTGGACAGGGTTCTTGGAGCAGTACTTC | CASSPPWTGFLEQYF
TRBJ2-3 | TRBV5-4 | . | TRBD2 | 15 | TGTGCCAGCGGGAGGCGGGGGGACCTCACAGATACGCAGTATTTT | CASGRRGDLTDTQYF
TRBJ2-7 | TRBV5-1 | . | . | 14 | TGCGCCAGCAGCCTGCGGACAGCGGACTACGAGCAGTACTTC | CASSLRTADYEQYF
TRBJ1-2 | TRBV2 | . | TRBD1 | 15 | TGTGCCAGCAGAGTACAGGGGGCTCTAAACTATGGCTACACCTTC | CASRVQGALNYGYTF